The 25 T cell receptor beta chains in this list originate from one sample, sequenced in a study of T cell repertoires in cytomegalovirus infection. One entry per CDR3 protein results from TCRdb running MiXCR on the reads. The sample holds 550,000 to 850,000 distinct CDR3 sequences, approximately 33% seen once. For these TCRs, the target antigens are not known. The specimen comprised cultured PBMCs, sampled from culture after CMV antigen stimulation. These TCRs come from a human donor in good health (CMV status not recorded). Some clones in this sample may be carry-over from other donors' samples.

The chain carries TRBV20-1 and TRBJ2-1; D may be TRBD1 (6 bases). The length of the CDR3 is 13 residues. The germline gives CDR1 DFQATT, CDR2 SNEGSKA (reference sequence). Deletions cut 2 bases from V and 4 bases from J, with 9 bases between. The CDR3 region has the DNA TGCAGTGCTAGAAGGGGGATATACAATGAGCAGTTCTTC. Its translation: CSARRGIYNEQFF.

Only a few counts were recorded for this clonotype. The chain employs TRBV20-1 and TRBJ2-7; 8 bases map to TRBD2. V was pared by 1 base and J by 6 bases, with 8 bases of the junction left unmatched. This CDR3 contains 14 residues. Germline V lookup: CDR1 DFQATT, CDR2 SNEGSKA (reference sequence). As DNA, the CDR3 is TGCAGTGCTAGAGTCCGGACTAGCCTTCTCGAGCAGTACTTC. This encodes CSARVRTSLLEQYF.

V gene TRBV14 combines with J gene TRBJ1-6; TRBD1 is a possible D gene (5 bases). Germline V gene sequence: CDR1 SGHDN, CDR2 FVKESK. The CDR3 spans 14 residues. The ends were cut back, 5 bases at V and 6 bases at J, with 11 bases in the middle. The CDR3 is CASSYRGTNSPLHF. CDR3 bases: TGTGCCAGCAGCTACCGGGGGACTAATTCACCCCTCCACTTT.

This clonotype appeared a few times. CDR3 protein: CASSLRTIGDTQYF. The CDR3, as DNA: TGTGCCAGCAGCTTACGGACAATAGGAGATACGCAGTATTTT. This rearrangement joins TRBV11-3 to TRBJ2-3; perhaps TRBD1 as D (5 bases). The germline CDR1 and CDR2 sequences are SGHNT and YENEEA. This CDR3 has 14 amino acids. Trimming removed 2 bases from V and 5 bases from J, with 11 bases in between.

This clonotype appeared many times. V and J are TRBV4-3 and TRBJ2-3; D is unclear. CDR1 is LGHNA, CDR2 YSLEER, per germline. The V gene lost 0 bases and the J gene lost 3 bases, with 16 bases spanning the gap. This CDR3 contains 17 residues. The CDR3 loop is CASSQELTARITDTQYF. CDR3 DNA: TGCGCCAGCAGCCAAGAGCTCACAGCGCGGATAACAGATACGCAGTATTTT.

The rearrangement uses TRBV7-3 and TRBJ1-5; D ambiguous. CDR1 is SGHTA, CDR2 FQGTGA, per germline. The ends were cut back, 1 base at V and 8 bases at J, with 9 bases in the middle. This CDR3 contains 13 residues. This CDR3 is CASSLSLREPQHF. CDR3 in DNA: TGTGCCAGCAGCTTAAGCCTCCGTGAGCCCCAGCATTTT.

Only a few counts were recorded for this clonotype. The V and J genes are TRBV12-3 or TRBV12-4 and TRBJ1-1, with no clear D. Trimming left V 5 bases short and J 1 base short, with 14 bases between. CDR3 length: 15 residues. CDR3 loop: CASSPWDSGNTEAFF. DNA for the CDR3: TGTGCCAGCAGTCCCTGGGATTCCGGGAACACTGAAGCTTTCTTT.

In DNA form, the CDR3 reads TGTGCCAGCAGCTTAGGACTCACCGAAGACTATGGCTACACCTTC. The encoded protein is CASSLGLTEDYGYTF. The J gene is TRBJ1-2, the V gene TRBV7-9; D gene uncertain. The V end lost 1 base, the J end lost 3 bases, and 12 bases lay between the germline ends. Germline CDR1 reads SEHNR; CDR2 reads FQNEAQ (reference sequence). CDR3 length: 15 amino acids.

This clonotype was seen repeatedly, ten times or more. The chain has TRBV7-2 and TRBJ2-2, with D unclear. The ends were cut back, 1 base at V and 0 bases at J, with 6 bases in the middle. Germline loops: CDR1 SGHTA, CDR2 FQGNSA. CDR3 length: 15 residues. CDR3 bases: TGTGCCAGCAGCTTAGGGACCACGAACACCGGGGAGCTGTTTTTT. This sequence encodes CASSLGTTNTGELFF.

In its sample, this clonotype was seen a few times. V is TRBV4-3 and J is TRBJ2-1, with 11 nucleotides matching TRBD1. V lost 1 base, J lost 7 bases, and 12 bases stayed unmatched. The CDR3 has 18 amino acids. The germline V gene encodes CDR1 LGHNA and CDR2 YSLEER. CDR3 protein: CASSQAARGQGANNEQFF. The CDR3 DNA is TGCGCCAGCAGCCAAGCTGCTCGTGGACAGGGGGCCAATAATGAGCAGTTCTTC.

The rearrangement joins TRBV20-1 to TRBJ1-1, with TRBD1 identical over 9 bases. After removal of 6 bases from V and 10 bases from J, the junction contained 9 bases not matched to a gene. Germline CDR1 is DFQATT and CDR2 is SNEGSKA (reference sequence). The CDR3 length is 12 residues. Here the CDR3 DNA reads TGCAGTGCCCCGGGACAGGGCATTAGAGCTTTCTTT. This translates into CSAPGQGIRAFF.

The V and J genes are TRBV20-1 and TRBJ2-5; 11 nucleotides line up with TRBD2. J was trimmed by 5 bases and V by 5 bases; bases with no gene match: 13. The CDR3 has 16 amino acids. Per the germline V gene, CDR1 is DFQATT and CDR2 is SNEGSKA (reference sequence). Here the CDR3 reads CSAGGPLAGVLETQYF. For the CDR3, the DNA is TGCAGTGCTGGGGGCCCACTAGCGGGAGTCTTGGAGACCCAGTACTTC.

This clonotype has more than one count but fewer than ten. The chain combines TRBV7-2 with TRBJ2-1, with 7 bases fitting TRBD2. The CDR3 sequence is 18 residues long. V trimming: 3 bases; J trimming: 8 bases; junction bases outside the gene matches: 19. Germline V gene sequence: CDR1 SGHTA, CDR2 FQGNSA. This CDR3 reads CASSFRTDFREVHDEQFF. CDR3 sequence (DNA): TGTGCCAGCAGCTTCCGCACGGACTTCCGGGAGGTCCACGATGAGCAGTTCTTC. The entire variable domain, with the rest obtained from reference TRBV7-2 and TRBJ2-1, is as follows: GAGVSQSPSNKVTEKGKDVELRCDPISGHTALYWYRQSLGQGLEFLIYFQGNSAPDKSGLPSDRFSAERTGGSVSTLTIQRTQQEDSAVYLCASSFRTDFREVHDEQFFGPGTRLTVL.

The chain employs TRBV12-3 or TRBV12-4 and TRBJ2-7; perhaps TRBD2 as D (6 bases). V was cut by 8 bases and J by 6 bases, with 17 bases left in between. This CDR3 is 13 amino acids long. CDR3: CASGSFGGLEQYF. Written as DNA, the CDR3 is TGTGCCAGCGGCTCCTTCGGAGGGCTCGAGCAGTACTTC.

This chain connects TRBV24-1 to TRBJ2-1; 8 bases agree with TRBD1. The germline CDR1 and CDR2 sequences are KGHDR and SFDVKD. The CDR3 covers 15 residues. The junction had 3 bases not matched to a gene; V was cut back by 3 bases and J by 3 bases. The CDR3 nucleotides read TGTGCCACCAGTGATCCGGGACAGGACTACAATGAGCAGTTCTTC. It encodes CATSDPGQDYNEQFF.

The chain links TRBV7-2 to TRBJ2-3; D is undetermined. In germline, CDR1 is SGHTA, CDR2 FQGNSA. V was trimmed by 5 bases and J by 9 bases, leaving 12 bases between them. This CDR3 contains 12 residues. CDR3 sequence (DNA): TGTGCCAGCAGCCCCATCCCCGAGACGCAGTATTTT. It encodes CASSPIPETQYF.

In this sample, this clonotype turned up a few times. This chain links TRBV11-2 with TRBJ1-3; D remains ambiguous. Germline V lookup: CDR1 SGHAT, CDR2 FQNNGV. Trimming cost V 1 base and J 14 bases, with 18 bases left between them. This CDR3 is 14 amino acids long. The CDR3 DNA reads as TGTGCCAGCAGCTTAGCCGGAAGTACCCCGGTAGTATATTTT. Translation gives CASSLAGSTPVVYF.

The genes are TRBV5-1 and TRBJ2-2; weak D call: TRBD2 (5 bases). This CDR3 has 14 amino acids. Germline values: CDR1 SGHRS, CDR2 YFSETQ. V was pared by 6 bases and J by 4 bases, with 13 bases between. In nucleotides, the CDR3 is TGCGCCAGCAAATCCATAGGGAGCACCGGGGAGCTGTTTTTT. Translated, it gives CASKSIGSTGELFF.

This rearrangement joins TRBV10-3 to TRBJ1-4; D not resolved. The V end was cut by 10 bases, the J end by 0 bases, with 9 bases between. Germline assignment: CDR1 ENHRY and CDR2 SYGVKD. The CDR3 is made up of 13 amino acids. CDR3 amino acids: CATRRATNEKLFF. CDR3 bases: TGTGCCACCCGAAGGGCAACTAATGAAAAACTGTTTTTT.

In its sample, this clonotype was seen a few times. V and J are TRBV24-1 and TRBJ2-1; D could derive from TRBD1 or TRBD2 (5 bases each). There are 13 residues in the CDR3. V lost 4 bases and J lost 8, with 11 bases in between. Germline CDR1 is KGHDR and CDR2 is SFDVKD. CDR3 loop: CATSEPGRDEQFF. CDR3 nucleotides: TGTGCCACCAGTGAACCAGGGAGAGATGAGCAGTTCTTC.

This clonotype was observed a few times. The chain carries TRBV7-2 and TRBJ2-2, with a tentative D call TRBD1 (7 bases). Deletions cut 5 bases from V and 4 bases from J, with 17 bases between. The CDR3 sequence is 16 residues long. CDR1 is SGHTA, CDR2 FQGNSA, per germline. CDR3 loop: CASSRNPGGSTGELFF. The CDR3 coding sequence is TGTGCCAGCAGCCGAAACCCAGGGGGGAGCACCGGGGAGCTGTTTTTT.

The chain employs TRBV19 and TRBJ2-5; 14 bases are shared with TRBD2. V was pared by 4 bases and J by 5 bases, with 3 bases of the junction left unmatched. This CDR3 contains 15 residues. Looked up from germline, CDR1 is LNHDA and CDR2 is SQIVND (reference sequence). CDR3 nucleotides: TGTGCCAGTAGTACCTGGACTAGCGGGAGGGAGACCCAGTACTTC. It yields the protein CASSTWTSGRETQYF.

V is TRBV3-1 and J is TRBJ2-1, with a possible D match to TRBD2 (6 bases). This CDR3 spans 17 amino acids. V lost 3 bases and J 5 bases, leaving 20 bases between the germline ends. Germline CDR1 is LGHDT and CDR2 is YNNKEL (reference sequence). For the CDR3, the DNA is TGTGCCAGCAGCCAGCTAAGAGCGGGCGGAGATAACAATGAGCAGTTCTTC. This gives the protein CASSQLRAGGDNNEQFF.

The rearrangement links TRBV12-3 or TRBV12-4 to TRBJ1-6; tentatively, D is TRBD1 (5 bases). The CDR3 is 14 amino acids. With 6 bases removed from V and 10 bases from J, the gap between germline ends came to 16 bases. CDR3 bases: TGTGCCAGCAGGAAGGCAGGGCAAGGGTCACCCCTCCACTTT. Its protein product is CASRKAGQGSPLHF.

The chain recombines TRBV28 with TRBJ2-1; D gene unclear. Germline CDR1 MDHEN, CDR2 SYDVKM. Trimming shortened V by 4 bases and J by 2 bases, and 15 bases separated the two germline ends. The CDR3 extends over 16 amino acids. CDR3 DNA: TGTGCCAGCAGTTCCCTTACCGAGAGAACCTACAATGAGCAGTTCTTC. Encoded protein: CASSSLTERTYNEQFF.